This T cell receptor (beta chain) was obtained from a study of shared clonotypes between healthy human individuals. The CDR3 loop spans 14 amino acids. V gave up 4 bases and J gave up 4 bases, with 10 bases separating them. The germline gives CDR1 LNHNV, CDR2 YYDKDF (reference sequence). At a deep level, the assay was run. As handled by the study authors: Without quality scores, immunoSEQ junctional reads could not be filtered like full-length reads. The repertoire was sequenced with immunoSEQ multiplex PCR; TCRdb's copy has only in-frame clones and lacks some. V and J calls and clone size are copied from that table; D and trimming were computed from the DNA. This repertoire shows some 1.5 million clones, roughly 98% found once; its top ten account for about 0.45%. About this clone itself: The antigen is unknown.

Study-level results: What naive subsets generally showed was a larger estimated richness than memory subsets showed.

What was sequenced was naive CD4+ T cells sorted from blood. Subset reported: CD45RA+ positively selected. This sequence originates from a man aged 30 to 45 in good health. This chain links TRBV15 with TRBJ1-4; no firm D call. This chain's CDR3 is CATSMRTFNEKLFF. The CDR3 DNA follows: TGTGCCACCAGCATGAGGACGTTTAATGAAAAACTGTTTTTT.